The source of this T cell receptor beta chain is a study of T cell responses to AZD1222 COVID-19 vaccine. Study-level information: Second doses were pooled across both intervals (about 4 or about 12 weeks). Study-wide findings and caveats: Repertoire sampling happened only post peak T cell response. Unmutated regions of variants are reportedly targeted by nearly half of spike-specific TCRs.

Sequenced by immunoSEQ multiplex PCR; TCRdb stores in-frame clones only, minus some. Among 150,000 or so clones, around 90% were seen once, and the ten largest hold roughly 5%. As regards this clone: No antigen is known for it.

Trimming removed 3 bases from V and 4 bases from J; junction bases left unmatched: 12. Germline-derived CDR1 and CDR2 are LGHDT and YNNKEL (reference sequence). The CDR3 consists of 19 residues. This chain joins TRBV3-1 (or the pseudogene TRBV3-2) and TRBJ2-2; 12 nucleotides match TRBD2. This sample comprised peripheral blood, obtained on day 0 of AZD1222 vaccination. This TCR was sampled from an adult in good health. The CDR3 region is CASSHGGLAGGAGTGELFF. The CDR3 DNA sequence: TGTGCCAGCAGCCATGGGGGACTAGCGGGCGGGGCGGGCACCGGGGAGCTGTTTTTT.